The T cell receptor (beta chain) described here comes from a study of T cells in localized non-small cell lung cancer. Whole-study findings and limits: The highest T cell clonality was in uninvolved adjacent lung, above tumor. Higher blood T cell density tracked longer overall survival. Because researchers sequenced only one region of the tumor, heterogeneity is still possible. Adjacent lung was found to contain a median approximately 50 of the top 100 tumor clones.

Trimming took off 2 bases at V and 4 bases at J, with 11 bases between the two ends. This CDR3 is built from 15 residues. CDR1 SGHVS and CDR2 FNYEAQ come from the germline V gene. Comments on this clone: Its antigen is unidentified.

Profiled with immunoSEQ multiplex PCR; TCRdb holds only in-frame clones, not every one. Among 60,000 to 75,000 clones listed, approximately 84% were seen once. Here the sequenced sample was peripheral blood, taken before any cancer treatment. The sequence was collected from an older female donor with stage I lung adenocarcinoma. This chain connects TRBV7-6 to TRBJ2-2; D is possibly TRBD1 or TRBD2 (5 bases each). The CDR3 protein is CASSLQGVGTGELFF. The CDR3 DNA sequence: TGTGCCAGCAGCTTACAGGGAGTCGGCACCGGGGAGCTGTTTTTT.